This T cell receptor (beta chain) came from a study of blood T cell repertoires in COVID-19 (dated by TCRdb to 2019 to 2021). Broadly, across the study: The collaborator samples originated in the United States, Italy and Spain and spanned the acute and convalescent phases of COVID-19. The material from the prospective study consisted of cDNA or gDNA derived from T cells, B-cell-depleted T cells, or PBMCs. The dataset comprised deeply sampled blood TCRbeta repertoires from subjects exposed to, actively infected with, or recovered from COVID-19. A freely available public database, intended as a resource for researchers studying the immune response to SARS-CoV-2, is where the repertoires were released. The samples were drawn from the first 160 participants of the ongoing ImmuneRACE study and from more than 1,000 subjects provided by 6 global collaborators. Sample metadata almost always included a de-identified subject ID, COVID-19 status, age in years and sex. Where available, HLA class I and class II types were obtained from metadata supplied by the sample provider rather than from assay-based typing. Paper-wide results and their limitations: The quantity of clinical and demographic metadata differed by source and by participant and was supplied without curation.

With regard to this clone: The antigen it recognizes is unknown. Per-base quality was not reported, and no clone a single base away is much larger than it.

TCRbeta CDR3 regions were amplified from genomic DNA by means of the immunoSEQ Assay, a bias-controlled multiplex PCR. The source study handled its data this way. The number of nucleated cells in each sample was estimated by amplification of reference gene primers within the assay. To quantify the absolute abundance of each unique TCRbeta CDR3 rearrangement, sequence reads were collapsed and filtered. For each sample, productive Simpson clonality was calculated as the square root of Simpson's diversity index over productive rearrangements. TCRdb stores this immuneACCESS table with in-frame sequences only. Part of the clones is absent; in the studies checked, under half of the shortfall reflects unresolved V genes, and no reason is known for the rest. V and J calls and clone size are given by that table; D and trimming were obtained from the DNA. This sample gives approximately 110,000 clones in total; approximately 88% of them show up just once. The leading ten clones occupy 0.8% to 1% of the sample.

Each collaborating institution followed its own protocols to collect whole blood in K2EDTA tubes. For TCRbeta analysis, collaborator samples were shipped as frozen whole blood, as isolated PBMCs, or as DNA extracted from either sample type. Inclusive of the bounding cysteine and phenylalanine, the CDR3 is 17 residues long. Only CDR3 DNA is held: 51 bases, read in frame from base 1. The germline V gene yields SGHDT for CDR1 and YYEEEE for CDR2. Trimmed from V: 1 base; trimmed from J: 4 bases; junction bases lacking a gene match: 8. The sequenced sample consisted of peripheral blood. This chain joins TRBV5-6 to TRBJ2-1; TRBD1 fits 10 bases in the junction. The sequence was obtained from a woman aged 70-85 years with acute or convalescent COVID-19. Here is the DNA: TGTGCCAGCAGCTTGCCGGGACAGGGGTTGGTGTACAATGAGCAGTTCTTC. The encoded protein is CASSLPGQGLVYNEQFF. With the portions outside the CDR3 filled from the reference TRBV5-6 and TRBJ2-1 genes, the complete variable region becomes DAGVTQSPTHLIKTRGQQVTLRCSPKSGHDTVSWYQQALGQGPQFIFQYYEEEERQRGNFPDRFSGHQFPNYSSELNVNALLLGDSALYLCASSLPGQGLVYNEQFFGPGTRLTVL.